Each of the 3 T cell receptor beta chains below was sequenced from the same sample in a study of shared clonotypes between healthy human individuals. The repertoire was sequenced with immunoSEQ multiplex PCR; TCRdb's copy has only in-frame clones and lacks some. The sample has fewer than 2.5 million clones; under 95% are singletons. Sequenced material: naive CD4+ T cells from PBMCs. Noted subset: CD45RA+ positively selected. All receptors derive from a man younger than 30 in good health. Some clones in this sample may be carry-over from other donors' samples.

This clone was counted a single time. The chain uses TRBV11-2 and TRBJ1-3; D might be TRBD1 (6 bases). CDR3 size: 16 residues. V was clipped by 5 bases and J by 0 bases, with 14 bases between them. The V gene's germline CDR1 is SGHAT and CDR2 FQNNGV. The CDR3 spells CASSTRQAPSGNTIYF. Written as DNA, the CDR3 is TGTGCCAGCAGCACAAGACAGGCCCCCTCTGGAAACACCATATATTTT. Combining the CDR3 with reference TRBV11-2 and TRBJ1-3 gives the whole variable domain EAGVAQSPRYKIIEKRQSVAFWCNPISGHATLYWYQQILGQGPKLLIQFQNNGVVDDSQLPKDRFSAERLKGVDSTLKIQPAKLEDSAVYLCASSTRQAPSGNTIYFGEGSWLTVV.

The chain joins TRBV30 to TRBJ2-2, with 8 bases matching TRBD1. V trimming: 4 bases; J trimming: 7 bases; junction bases outside the gene matches: 8. The germline V gene encodes CDR1 GTSNPN and CDR2 SVGIG (reference sequence). The CDR3 has 14 residues. The DNA of the CDR3 is TGTGCCTGGACGGTGCAGGGGGCTCACGGGGAGCTGTTTTTT. It specifies CAWTVQGAHGELFF.

The genes are TRBV5-1 and TRBJ2-3, with D unresolved. The germline V gene has CDR1 SGHRS and CDR2 YFSETQ. This CDR3 comprises 13 residues. The V end lost 0 bases, the J end lost 2 bases, and 4 bases lay between the germline ends. For the CDR3, the DNA is TGCGCCAGCAGCTTGGTACTCACAGATACGCAGTATTTT. This translates into CASSLVLTDTQYF.